This T cell receptor (beta chain) was captured by sequencing in a study of blood T cell repertoires in COVID-19. In the study overall: Specimens from acute and convalescent COVID-19 originated in the United States, Italy and Spain.

The data were produced by immunoSEQ multiplex PCR, yet TCRdb's version contains in-frame clones alone and is incomplete. The sample holds roughly 300,000 clones, over 75% seen once. The sequenced sample consisted of PBMCs or T cells enriched from blood (not recorded which). The source of this sequence is a young woman who had recovered from COVID-19.

The CDR3 nucleotides are TGTGCCAGCAGCTTACTCGGGACTTACAACACTGAAGCTTTCTTT. As protein: CASSLLGTYNTEAFF. The chain joins TRBV6-2 or TRBV6-3 to TRBJ1-1, with D possibly TRBD1 on 5 matching bases. Between the trimmed V and J ends, which lost 6 bases and 2 bases, there was a span of 16 bases. CDR1 and CDR2 from the germline V gene are MNHEY and SVGEGT. This CDR3 has 15 amino acids.